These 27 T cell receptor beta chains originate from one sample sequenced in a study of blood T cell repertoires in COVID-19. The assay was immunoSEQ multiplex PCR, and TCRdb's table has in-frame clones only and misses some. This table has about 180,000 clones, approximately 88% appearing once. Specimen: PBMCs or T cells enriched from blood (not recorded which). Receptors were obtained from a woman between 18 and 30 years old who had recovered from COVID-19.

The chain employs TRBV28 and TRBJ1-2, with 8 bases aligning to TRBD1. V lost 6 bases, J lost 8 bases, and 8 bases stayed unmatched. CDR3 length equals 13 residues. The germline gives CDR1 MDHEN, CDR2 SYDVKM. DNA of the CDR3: TGTGCCAGCAGCGTTGAGGACAGGGACGGCTACACCTTC. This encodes CASSVEDRDGYTF.

The CDR3 loop is CASSPFTGVDQPQHF. The DNA of the CDR3 is TGTGCCAGTAGCCCCTTTACAGGGGTGGATCAGCCCCAGCATTTT. The chain couples TRBV19 to TRBJ1-5; 7 bases agree with TRBD1. The germline gives CDR1 LNHDA, CDR2 SQIVND (reference sequence). The V gene end was trimmed by 6 bases and the J gene end by 5 bases; junction bases not matched to a gene: 10. This CDR3 contains 15 residues.

CDR3 coding DNA: TGTGCCAGCAGCTTGTTGAGCGGGAGTTCGGCCAAAAACATTCAGTACTTC. Translation: CASSLLSGSSAKNIQYF. The chain links TRBV5-5 to TRBJ2-4, with 8 bases matching TRBD2. The V gene end was trimmed by 1 base and the J gene end by 1 base; junction bases not matched to a gene: 7. The CDR3 has 17 residues. CDR1 SGHKS and CDR2 YYEKEE come from the germline V gene (reference sequence).

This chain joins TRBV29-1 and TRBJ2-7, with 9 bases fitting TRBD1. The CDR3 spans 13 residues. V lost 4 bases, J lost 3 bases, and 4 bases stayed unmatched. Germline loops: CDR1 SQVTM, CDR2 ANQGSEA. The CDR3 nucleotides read TGCAGCGTTGCGTCGACAGGGGGCTACGAGCAGTACTTC. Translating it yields CSVASTGGYEQYF.

CDR3 DNA sequence: TGCGCCAGCAAGGGAAGGGGTTTTGAAGCTTTCTTT. As protein: CASKGRGFEAFF. The chain joins TRBV5-1 to TRBJ1-1; a weak D match, TRBD1 (5 bases). V lost 6 bases, J lost 7 bases, and 13 bases lay in between. This CDR3 spans 12 amino acids. Germline V gives CDR1 SGHRS, CDR2 YFSETQ.

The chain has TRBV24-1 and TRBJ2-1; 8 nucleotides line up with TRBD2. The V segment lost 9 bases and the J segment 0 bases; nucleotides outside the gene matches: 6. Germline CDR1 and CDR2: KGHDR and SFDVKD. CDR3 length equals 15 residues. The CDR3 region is CATREGSGSYNEQFF. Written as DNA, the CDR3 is TGTGCCACCCGGGAGGGATCCGGCTCCTACAATGAGCAGTTCTTC.

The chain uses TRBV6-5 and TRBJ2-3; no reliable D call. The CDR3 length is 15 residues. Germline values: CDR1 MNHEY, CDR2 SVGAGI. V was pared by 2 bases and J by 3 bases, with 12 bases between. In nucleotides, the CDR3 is TGTGCCAGCAGTTACGCCGTAGAATCTACAGATACGCAGTATTTT. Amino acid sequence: CASSYAVESTDTQYF.

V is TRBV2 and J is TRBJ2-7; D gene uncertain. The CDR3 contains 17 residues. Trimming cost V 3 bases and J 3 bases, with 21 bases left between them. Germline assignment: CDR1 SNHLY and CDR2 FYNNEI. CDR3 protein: CASSDSRRSLSNYEQYF. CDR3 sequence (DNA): TGTGCCAGCAGTGACTCAAGACGGAGCCTTTCCAACTACGAGCAGTACTTC. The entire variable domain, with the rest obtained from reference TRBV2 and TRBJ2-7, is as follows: EPEVTQTPSHQVTQMGQEVILRCVPISNHLYFYWYRQILGQKVEFLVSFYNNEISEKSEIFDDQFSVERPDGSNFTLKIRSTKLEDSAMYFCASSDSRRSLSNYEQYFGPGTRLTVT.

The CDR3 here is CASSQDLGLGSGGLNNEQFF. The DNA for the CDR3 is TGTGCCAGCAGCCAAGATTTGGGGCTCGGTAGCGGGGGACTAAACAATGAGCAGTTCTTC. The rearrangement uses TRBV3-1 (or the pseudogene TRBV3-2) and TRBJ2-1; 9 nucleotides line up with TRBD2. The CDR3 length is 20 residues. V lost 0 bases and J lost 5; bases outside the gene matches: 17. The germline CDR1 and CDR2 sequences are LGHDT and YNNKEL (reference sequence).

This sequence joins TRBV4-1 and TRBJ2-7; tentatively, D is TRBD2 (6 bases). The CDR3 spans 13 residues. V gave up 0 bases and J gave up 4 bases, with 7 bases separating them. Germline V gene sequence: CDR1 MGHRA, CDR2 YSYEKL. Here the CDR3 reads CASSQEEGYEQYF. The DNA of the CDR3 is TGCGCCAGCAGCCAAGAGGAGGGGTACGAGCAGTACTTC.

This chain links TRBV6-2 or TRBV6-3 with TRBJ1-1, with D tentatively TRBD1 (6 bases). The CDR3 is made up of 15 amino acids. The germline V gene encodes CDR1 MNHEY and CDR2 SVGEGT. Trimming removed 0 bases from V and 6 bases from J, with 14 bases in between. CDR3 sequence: CASSYSRPGGPEAFF. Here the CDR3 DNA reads TGTGCCAGCAGTTACTCGCGACCCGGGGGGCCTGAAGCTTTCTTT.

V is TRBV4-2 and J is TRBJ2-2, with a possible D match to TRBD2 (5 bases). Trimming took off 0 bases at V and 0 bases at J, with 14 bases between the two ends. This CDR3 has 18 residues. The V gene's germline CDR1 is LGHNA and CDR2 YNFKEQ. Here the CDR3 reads CASSQETSGTANTGELFF. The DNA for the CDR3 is TGTGCCAGCAGCCAAGAAACGAGCGGAACCGCGAACACCGGGGAGCTGTTTTTT.

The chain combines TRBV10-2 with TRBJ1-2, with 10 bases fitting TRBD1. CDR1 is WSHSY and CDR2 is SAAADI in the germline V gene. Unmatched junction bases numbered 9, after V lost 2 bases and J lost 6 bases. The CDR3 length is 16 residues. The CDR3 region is CASSEGRSGTGDGYTF. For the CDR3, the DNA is TGCGCCAGCAGTGAGGGACGGAGCGGGACAGGGGATGGCTACACCTTC.

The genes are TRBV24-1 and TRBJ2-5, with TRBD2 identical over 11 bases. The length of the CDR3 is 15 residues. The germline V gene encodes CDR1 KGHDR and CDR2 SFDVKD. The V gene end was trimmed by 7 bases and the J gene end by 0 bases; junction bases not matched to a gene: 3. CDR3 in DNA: TGTGCCACCAGCGGGACTAGCGGTTACCAAGAGACCCAGTACTTC. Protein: CATSGTSGYQETQYF.

CDR3 region: CASSLYRGGRGTGYTF. The CDR3 DNA follows: TGTGCCAGCAGCTTGTATCGTGGAGGCAGGGGGACTGGCTACACCTTC. The chain carries TRBV5-6 and TRBJ1-2; 7 nucleotides align to TRBD1. Looked up from germline, CDR1 is SGHDT and CDR2 is YYEEEE. The CDR3 loop spans 16 amino acids. V gave up 1 base and J gave up 7 bases; unmatched junction bases: 13. Combining the CDR3 with reference TRBV5-6 and TRBJ1-2 gives the whole variable domain DAGVTQSPTHLIKTRGQQVTLRCSPKSGHDTVSWYQQALGQGPQFIFQYYEEEERQRGNFPDRFSGHQFPNYSSELNVNALLLGDSALYLCASSLYRGGRGTGYTFGSGTRLTVV.

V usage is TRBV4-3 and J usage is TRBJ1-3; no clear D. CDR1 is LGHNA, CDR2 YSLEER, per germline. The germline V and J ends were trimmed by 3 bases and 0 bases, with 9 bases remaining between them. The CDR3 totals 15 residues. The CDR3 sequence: CASSQQASSGNTIYF. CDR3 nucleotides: TGCGCCAGCAGCCAGCAGGCGTCCTCTGGAAACACCATATATTTT.

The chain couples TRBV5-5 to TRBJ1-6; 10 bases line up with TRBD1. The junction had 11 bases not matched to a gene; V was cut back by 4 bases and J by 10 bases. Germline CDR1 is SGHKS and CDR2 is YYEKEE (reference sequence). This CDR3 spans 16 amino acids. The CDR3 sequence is CASSDDRGLYGSPLHF. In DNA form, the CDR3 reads TGTGCCAGCAGCGACGACAGGGGGCTATATGGGTCACCCCTCCACTTT.

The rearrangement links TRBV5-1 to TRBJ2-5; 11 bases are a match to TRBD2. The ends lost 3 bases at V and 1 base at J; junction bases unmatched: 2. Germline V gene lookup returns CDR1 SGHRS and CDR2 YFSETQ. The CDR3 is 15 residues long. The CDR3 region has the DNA TGCGCCAGCAGCTCGGGACTAGCGGTCCAAGAGACCCAGTACTTC. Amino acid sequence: CASSSGLAVQETQYF. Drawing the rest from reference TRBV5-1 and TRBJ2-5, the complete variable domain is KAGVTQTPRYLIKTRGQQVTLSCSPISGHRSVSWYQQTPGQGLQFLFEYFSETQRNKGNFPGRFSGRQFSNSRSEMNVSTLELGDSALYLCASSSGLAVQETQYFGPGTRLLVL.

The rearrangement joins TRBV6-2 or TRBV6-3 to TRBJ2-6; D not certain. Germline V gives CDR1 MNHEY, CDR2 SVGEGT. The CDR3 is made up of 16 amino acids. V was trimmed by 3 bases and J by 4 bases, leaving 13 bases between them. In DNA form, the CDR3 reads TGTGCCAGCAGTTATCTGGGCCTTATGGGGGCCAACGTCCTGACTTTC. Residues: CASSYLGLMGANVLTF.

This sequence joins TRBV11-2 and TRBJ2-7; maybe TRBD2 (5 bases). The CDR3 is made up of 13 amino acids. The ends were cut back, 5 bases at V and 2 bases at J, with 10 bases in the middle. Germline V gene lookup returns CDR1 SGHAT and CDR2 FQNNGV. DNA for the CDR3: TGTGCCAGCAGCCCCGCCGGGGCCTACGAGCAGTACTTC. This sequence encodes CASSPAGAYEQYF.

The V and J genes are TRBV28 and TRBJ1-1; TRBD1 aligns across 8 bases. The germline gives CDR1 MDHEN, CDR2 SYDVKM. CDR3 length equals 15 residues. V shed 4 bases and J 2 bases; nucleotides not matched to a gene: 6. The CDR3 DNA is TGTGCCAGCAGTTCCCGGACAGGGTTAAACACTGAAGCTTTCTTT. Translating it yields CASSSRTGLNTEAFF.

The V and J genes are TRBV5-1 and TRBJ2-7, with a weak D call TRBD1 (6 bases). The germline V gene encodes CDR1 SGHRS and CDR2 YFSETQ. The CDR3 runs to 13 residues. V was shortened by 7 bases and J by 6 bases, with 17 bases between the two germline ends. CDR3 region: CASGLNPGAEQYF. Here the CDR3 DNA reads TGCGCCAGCGGGCTTAACCCAGGGGCCGAGCAGTACTTC.

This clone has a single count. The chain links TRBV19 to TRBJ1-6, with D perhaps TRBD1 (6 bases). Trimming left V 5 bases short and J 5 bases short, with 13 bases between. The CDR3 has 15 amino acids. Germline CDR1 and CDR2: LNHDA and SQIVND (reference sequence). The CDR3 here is CASSPRAGDNSPLHF. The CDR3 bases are TGTGCCAGTAGTCCCAGGGCAGGGGATAATTCACCCCTCCACTTT.

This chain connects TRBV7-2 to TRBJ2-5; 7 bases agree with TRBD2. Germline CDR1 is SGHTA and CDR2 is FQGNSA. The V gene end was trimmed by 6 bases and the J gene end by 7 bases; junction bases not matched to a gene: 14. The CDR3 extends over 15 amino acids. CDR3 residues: CASSLERGPGVTQYF. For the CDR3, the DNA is TGTGCCAGCAGTTTGGAGCGGGGACCTGGAGTGACCCAGTACTTC.

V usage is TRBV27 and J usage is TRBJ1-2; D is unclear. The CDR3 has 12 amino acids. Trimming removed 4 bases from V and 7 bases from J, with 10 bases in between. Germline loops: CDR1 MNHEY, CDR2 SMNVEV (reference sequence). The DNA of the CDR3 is TGTGCCAGCAGTTCGGGTCTAGGTGGCTACACCTTC. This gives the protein CASSSGLGGYTF.

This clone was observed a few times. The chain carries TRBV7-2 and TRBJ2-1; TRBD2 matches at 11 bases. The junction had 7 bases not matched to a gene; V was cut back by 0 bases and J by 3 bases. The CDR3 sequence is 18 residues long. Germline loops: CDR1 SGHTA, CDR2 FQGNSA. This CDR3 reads CASSLALSTSGGYNEQFF. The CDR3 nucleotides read TGTGCCAGCAGCTTAGCGCTTTCCACTAGCGGGGGCTACAATGAGCAGTTCTTC. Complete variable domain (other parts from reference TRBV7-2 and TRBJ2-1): GAGVSQSPSNKVTEKGKDVELRCDPISGHTALYWYRQSLGQGLEFLIYFQGNSAPDKSGLPSDRFSAERTGGSVSTLTIQRTQQEDSAVYLCASSLALSTSGGYNEQFFGPGTRLTVL.

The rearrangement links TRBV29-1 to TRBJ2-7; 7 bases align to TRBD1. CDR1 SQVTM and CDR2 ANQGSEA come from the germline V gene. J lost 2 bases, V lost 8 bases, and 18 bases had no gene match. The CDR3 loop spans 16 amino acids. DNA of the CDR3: TGCAGCAAAGGAAAAAAGACAGGGACGGATACCTACGAGCAGTACTTC. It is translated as CSKGKKTGTDTYEQYF.